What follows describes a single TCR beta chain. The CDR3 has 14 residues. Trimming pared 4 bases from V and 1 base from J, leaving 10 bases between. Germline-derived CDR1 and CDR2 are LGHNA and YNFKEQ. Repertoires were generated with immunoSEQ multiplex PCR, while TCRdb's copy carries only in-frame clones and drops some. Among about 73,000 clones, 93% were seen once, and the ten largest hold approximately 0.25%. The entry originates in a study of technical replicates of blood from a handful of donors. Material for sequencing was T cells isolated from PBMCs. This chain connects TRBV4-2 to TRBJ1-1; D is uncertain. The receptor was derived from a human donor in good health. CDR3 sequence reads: CASSRPGSNTEAFF. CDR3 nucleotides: TGTGCCAGCAGCCGGCCAGGATCGAACACTGAAGCTTTCTTT.